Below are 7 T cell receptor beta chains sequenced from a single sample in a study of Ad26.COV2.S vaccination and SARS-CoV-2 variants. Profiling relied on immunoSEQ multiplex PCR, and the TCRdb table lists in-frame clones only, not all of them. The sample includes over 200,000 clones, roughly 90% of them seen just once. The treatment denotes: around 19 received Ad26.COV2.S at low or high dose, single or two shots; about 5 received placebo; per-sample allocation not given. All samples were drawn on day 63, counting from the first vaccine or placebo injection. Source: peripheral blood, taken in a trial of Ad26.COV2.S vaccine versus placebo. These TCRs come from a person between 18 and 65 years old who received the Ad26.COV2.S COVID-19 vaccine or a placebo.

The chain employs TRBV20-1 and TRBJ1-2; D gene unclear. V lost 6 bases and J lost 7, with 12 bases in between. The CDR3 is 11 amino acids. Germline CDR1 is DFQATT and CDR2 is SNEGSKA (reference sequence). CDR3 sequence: CSARMWPGYTF. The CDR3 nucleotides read TGCAGTGCGAGGATGTGGCCTGGCTACACCTTC.

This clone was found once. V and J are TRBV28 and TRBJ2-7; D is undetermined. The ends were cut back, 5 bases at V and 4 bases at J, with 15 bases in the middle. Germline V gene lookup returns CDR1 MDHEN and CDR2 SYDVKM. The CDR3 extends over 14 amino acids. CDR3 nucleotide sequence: TGTGCCAGCAGTCCCCCTAACGTGGGGTACGAGCAGTACTTC. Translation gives CASSPPNVGYEQYF.

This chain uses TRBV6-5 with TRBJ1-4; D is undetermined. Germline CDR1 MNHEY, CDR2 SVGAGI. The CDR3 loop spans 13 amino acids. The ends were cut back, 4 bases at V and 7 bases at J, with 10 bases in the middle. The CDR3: CASSLTRGEKLFF. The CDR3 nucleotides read TGTGCCAGCAGTTTAACGCGGGGTGAAAAACTGTTTTTT.

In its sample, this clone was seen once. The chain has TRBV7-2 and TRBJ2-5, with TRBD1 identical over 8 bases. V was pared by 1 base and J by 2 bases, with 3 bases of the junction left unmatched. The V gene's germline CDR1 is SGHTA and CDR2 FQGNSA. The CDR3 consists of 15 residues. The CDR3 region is CASSLVDRAQETQYF. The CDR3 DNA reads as TGTGCCAGCAGCTTAGTGGACAGGGCTCAAGAGACCCAGTACTTC.

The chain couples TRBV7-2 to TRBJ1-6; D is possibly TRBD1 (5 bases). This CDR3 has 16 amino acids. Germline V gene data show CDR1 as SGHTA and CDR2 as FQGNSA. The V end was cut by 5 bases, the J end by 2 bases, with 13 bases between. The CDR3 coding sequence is TGTGCCAGCAGCCCGGGCCGGGGGGCCTATAATTCACCCCTCCACTTT. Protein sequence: CASSPGRGAYNSPLHF.

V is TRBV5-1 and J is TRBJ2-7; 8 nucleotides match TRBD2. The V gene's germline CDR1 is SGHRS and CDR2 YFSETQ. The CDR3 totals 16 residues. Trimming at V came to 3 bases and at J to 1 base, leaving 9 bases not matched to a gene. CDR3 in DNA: TGCGCCAGCAGCTCTGGTTGGCGGGAGGCTTCCTACGAGCAGTACTTC. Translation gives CASSSGWREASYEQYF. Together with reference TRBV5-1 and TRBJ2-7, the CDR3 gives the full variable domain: KAGVTQTPRYLIKTRGQQVTLSCSPISGHRSVSWYQQTPGQGLQFLFEYFSETQRNKGNFPGRFSGRQFSNSRSEMNVSTLELGDSALYLCASSSGWREASYEQYFGPGTRLTVT.

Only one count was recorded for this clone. CDR3 bases: TGTGCCAGTAGTATAGAAGCGGGAATTTCAACCTACGAGCAGTACTTC. Protein sequence: CASSIEAGISTYEQYF. The chain joins TRBV19 to TRBJ2-7; 7 nucleotides match TRBD2. V lost 0 bases to trimming and J lost 2 bases; unmatched junction nucleotides: 7. This CDR3 has 16 residues. The germline V gene encodes CDR1 LNHDA and CDR2 SQIVND (reference sequence).